Shown below are 15 T cell receptor beta chains from a single sample sequenced in a study of T cell repertoires in cytomegalovirus infection. Their recognized antigens are unknown. Via MiXCR, TCRdb re-called the reads, giving one row per CDR3 protein. The top ten clones hold just over 90% of a sample with about 85,000 distinct CDR3 sequences, 45% to 50% of them seen once. The sequencing here drew on CD8+ T cells from cultured PBMCs, taken from culture after CMV antigen stimulation. The receptors shown here come from a human donor in good health (CMV status not recorded). Some clones in this sample may be carry-over from other donors' samples.

V and J are TRBV29-1 and TRBJ1-1, with D perhaps TRBD1 (5 bases). The V gene lost 3 bases and the J gene lost 6 bases, with 17 bases spanning the gap. This CDR3 contains 14 residues. Germline V gives CDR1 SQVTM, CDR2 ANQGSEA. Here the CDR3 reads CSVEWAGPYPEAFF. The DNA of the CDR3 is TGCAGCGTTGAGTGGGCAGGGCCTTACCCTGAAGCTTTCTTT.

This clonotype came up a few times. This chain uses TRBV7-6 with TRBJ2-5, with D uncertain. CDR1 and CDR2 from the germline V gene are SGHVS and FNYEAQ. The V and J ends lost 2 bases and 2 bases respectively, with 6 bases between them. The CDR3 is made up of 13 amino acids. This chain's CDR3 is CASSLNLQETQYF. DNA of the CDR3: TGTGCCAGCAGCTTAAACCTACAAGAGACCCAGTACTTC.

This chain connects TRBV13 to TRBJ2-7; possibly TRBD1 for D (5 bases). The germline V gene encodes CDR1 PRHDT and CDR2 FYEKMQ (reference sequence). With 1 base removed from V and 5 bases from J, the gap between germline ends came to 9 bases. The CDR3 loop spans 13 amino acids. This CDR3 is CASSLDRGDEQYF. CDR3 coding DNA: TGTGCCAGCAGCTTAGATAGGGGCGACGAGCAGTACTTC. Together with reference TRBV13 and TRBJ2-7, the CDR3 gives the full variable domain: AAGVIQSPRHLIKEKRETATLKCYPIPRHDTVYWYQQGPGQDPQFLISFYEKMQSDKGSIPDRFSAQQFSDYHSELNMSSLELGDSALYFCASSLDRGDEQYFGPGTRLTVT.

J is TRBJ2-5 and V is TRBV7-1; weak D call: TRBD1 (5 bases). TRBV7-1 is treated as an ORF (open reading frame) with a function not yet certain. Trimming shortened V by 5 bases and J by 3 bases, and 19 bases separated the two germline ends. The CDR3 has 16 residues. The CDR3 DNA reads TGTGCCAGCAGCCCTAAGTCAGGGTCAAGGAAAGAGACCCAGTACTTC. As protein: CASSPKSGSRKETQYF.

This clonotype was seen only once. V gene TRBV19 combines with J gene TRBJ2-7, with TRBD1 matching over 8 bases. This CDR3 has 17 amino acids. Germline V gives CDR1 LNHDA, CDR2 SQIVND (reference sequence). The junction had 14 bases not matched to a gene; V was cut back by 5 bases and J by 2 bases. The CDR3 DNA is TGTGCCAGTAGTCTCGGGCGTGGGGACAGGCAAGCCTACGAGCAGTACTTC. As protein: CASSLGRGDRQAYEQYF.

A few counts support this clonotype. The rearrangement joins TRBV7-3 to TRBJ2-6, with D unclear. The CDR3 length is 19 residues. The V gene lost 5 bases and the J gene lost 0 bases, with 20 bases spanning the gap. The germline gives CDR1 SGHTA, CDR2 FQGTGA. CDR3: CASSPRVGYSSSGANVLTF. The CDR3 nucleotides are TGTGCCAGCAGCCCCCGGGTTGGGTACAGCAGCTCTGGGGCCAACGTCCTGACTTTC. The full variable domain, its missing parts supplied by reference TRBV7-3 and TRBJ2-6, is GAGVSQTPSNKVTEKGKYVELRCDPISGHTALYWYRQSLGQGPEFLIYFQGTGAADDSGLPNDRFFAVRPEGSVSTLKIQRTERGDSAVYLCASSPRVGYSSSGANVLTFGAGSRLTVL.

The V call is TRBV7-9, the J call TRBJ2-7, with a tentative D call TRBD2 (8 bases). CDR3 length: 16 residues. From germline, CDR1 is SEHNR and CDR2 FQNEAQ (reference sequence). With 1 base removed from V and 0 bases from J, the gap between germline ends came to 13 bases. CDR3 in amino acids: CASSLGGGTDSYEQYF. CDR3 DNA sequence: TGTGCCAGCAGCTTAGGCGGGGGGACAGACTCCTACGAGCAGTACTTC.

J is TRBJ1-2 and V is TRBV7-3, with 11 bases matching TRBD1. The CDR3 has 17 residues. Trimming took 5 bases from V and 4 from J; bases not matched to a gene: 12. Germline V gene lookup returns CDR1 SGHTA and CDR2 FQGTGA. CDR3 residues: CASSNPFADRGPYGYTF. The CDR3 DNA is TGTGCCAGCAGCAACCCGTTTGCGGACAGGGGGCCCTATGGCTACACCTTC.

The chain links TRBV7-6 to TRBJ1-5, with TRBD1 matching over 7 bases. V gave up 5 bases and J gave up 7 bases; unmatched junction bases: 8. There are 14 residues in the CDR3. Looked up from germline, CDR1 is SGHVS and CDR2 is FNYEAQ. The CDR3 loop is CASSAGGVGQPQHF. The CDR3 nucleotides read TGTGCCAGCAGCGCAGGGGGGGTCGGGCAGCCCCAGCATTTT.

V and J are TRBV19 and TRBJ1-1; D remains unclear. V shed 0 bases and J shed 2 bases, with 7 bases lying between them. Germline assignment: CDR1 LNHDA and CDR2 SQIVND (reference sequence). The CDR3 extends over 14 amino acids. CDR3 region: CASSIEAGNTEAFF. CDR3 sequence (DNA): TGTGCCAGTAGTATAGAGGCAGGCAACACTGAAGCTTTCTTT.

The V and J genes are TRBV7-8 and TRBJ2-1; no clear D. This CDR3 contains 15 residues. CDR1 SGHVS and CDR2 FQNEAQ come from the germline V gene. Trimming pared 0 bases from V and 3 bases from J, leaving 9 bases between. The CDR3 coding sequence is TGTGCCAGCAGCTTAGCCAGCGCGGTCTACAATGAGCAGTTCTTC. The encoded protein is CASSLASAVYNEQFF.

The V gene is TRBV27, the J gene TRBJ1-2; TRBD1 is a possible D gene (6 bases). The CDR3 runs 13 residues. V lost 10 bases to trimming and J lost 5 bases, with 17 bases between them. Germline V CDR1 and CDR2: MNHEY, SMNVEV (reference sequence). The CDR3 DNA reads as TGTGCCACCAAAAGGGGGAAGGGTTATGGCTACACCTTC. Translating it yields CATKRGKGYGYTF.

The rearrangement links TRBV30 to TRBJ2-3, with D perhaps TRBD2 (7 bases). The CDR3 runs 15 residues. Germline CDR1 GTSNPN, CDR2 SVGIG (reference sequence). The V end was cut by 7 bases, the J end by 7 bases, with 24 bases between. CDR3 in DNA: TGTGCCTTCGCAGAGGGGGGAGGGCCAGGGAATACGCAGTATTTT. Translation gives CAFAEGGGPGNTQYF.

This CDR3 reads CASSTNAVETQYF. The CDR3, as DNA: TGTGCCAGCAGTACCAACGCCGTGGAGACCCAGTACTTC. The rearrangement joins TRBV27 to TRBJ2-5; no definite D call. The germline V gene has CDR1 MNHEY and CDR2 SMNVEV (reference sequence). Trimming took 5 bases from V and 5 from J, leaving 12 bases between them. The CDR3 contains 13 residues.

This clonotype has only a few counts. This rearrangement joins TRBV7-8 to TRBJ2-6; D is ambiguous. Germline CDR1 reads SGHVS; CDR2 reads FQNEAQ. V lost 2 bases to trimming and J lost 4 bases, with 12 bases between them. The CDR3 has 16 residues. Here the CDR3 reads CASSLTRMAGANVLTF. Written as DNA, the CDR3 is TGTGCCAGCAGCTTAACGAGAATGGCGGGGGCCAACGTCCTGACTTTC.